Sequencing of this TCR beta chain was carried out in a study of neurological immune-mediated disorders. Whole-study findings and limits: Private repertoires in all groups were suggested, as expanded clones shared no CDR3 amino acid sequences across subjects.

This clonotype was observed a few times. Its antigen is unidentified. The authors obtained over 180 million TCR-beta sequences from 15-18 subjects per sequencing run. Via MiXCR, TCRdb re-called the 5' RACE reads, giving one row per CDR3 protein. This sample has 40,000 or so distinct CDR3 sequences, with 7% to 8% found just once. It was from 2 million PBMCs stored at -80 C that the unsorted libraries were obtained. The germline gives CDR1 ENHRY, CDR2 SYGVKD. Deletions cut 5 bases from V and 3 bases from J, with 14 bases between. The length of the CDR3 is 15 residues. V is TRBV10-3 and J is TRBJ1-5; D unresolved. The sequenced sample consisted of PBMCs. This sequence was found in a woman aged 40 to 55 in good health. The chain's CDR3 is CAISPDLRSNQPQHF. In nucleotides, the CDR3 is TGTGCCATCAGTCCGGACCTCCGATCCAATCAGCCCCAGCATTTT.